The source of this T cell receptor (beta chain) is a study of lymphopenia after photon versus proton radiotherapy (dated by TCRdb to between 2018 and 2020). For context, the study as a whole: Photon and proton radiation therapy were compared by the study for their immunological effects in patients with gastrointestinal tumors who developed high-grade lymphopenia. The study was designed to characterize how the impact on the immune system differs between the two radiation modalities. The cohort included some 20 patients with gastrointestinal tumors who developed lymphopenia after receiving either photon or proton therapy. On the study overall, not on this receptor specifically: The survival association was assessed only in patients who died, and the authors presented better survival with proton therapy as a possibility rather than a demonstrated result. Across the cohort, an inverse correlation was found between a larger post-nadir drop in TCR diversity and overall survival time among patients who died. After the lymphocyte count nadir, oligoclonal expansion, especially of CD8+ Temra cells, was observed in photon-treated repertoires, and the drop in diversity was driven by this expansion. Proton-treated patients stayed relatively stable during treatment, while photon-treated patients lost naive T cells and TCR diversity and gained effector/memory populations.

Preparation of the library involved the immunoSEQ multiplex PCR assay. T cell repertoires were profiled by deep sequencing of rearranged TCR beta loci, alongside multiparametric flow cytometry. TCRdb holds this immuneACCESS table with in-frame rearrangements only. Some clones are missing; in checked studies, unresolved V genes explain under half, and the rest has no known cause. In this sample the table shows tens of thousands of clones, approximately 86% of which occur a single time. The ten largest clones take up about 2.5% of the sample. V is pruned by 0 bases and J by 5 bases, leaving 7 bases of the junction without a gene match. CDR1 and CDR2 (SGDLS, YYNGEE) derive from the germline V gene. Inclusive of the bounding cysteine and phenylalanine, the CDR3 is 16 residues long. Kept here is only the CDR3 DNA, which spans 48 bases and is read in frame from base 1. In the case of this clone: There is no known antigen for this receptor. Base qualities are not provided; no much larger clone lies one nucleotide away.

The V and J segments used are TRBV9 and TRBJ2-5, and TRBD2 matches 10 of the central bases. The clonotype comes from a man in his forties with gastric cancer. Sequencing used peripheral blood, obtained from a patient treated with photon-based radiotherapy. The DNA sequence follows: TGTGCCAGCAGCGTAGAGCCAGCGGGGGGGCCGGAGACCCAGTACTTC. It codes for CASSVEPAGGPETQYF.